One TCR beta chain is described in this entry. TCRdb re-called the 5' RACE reads through MiXCR, storing one row per CDR3 protein. This repertoire shows about 160,000 distinct CDR3 sequences, roughly 30% found once; its top ten account for more than 10%. The source of the sample is a study of T-cell memory formation after mild COVID-19. The specimen sequenced was PBMCs or a T cell subset sorted from them (not recorded which). The origin of this receptor is an adult woman who had mild COVID-19 (a few samples of this study predate the infection). Cell type and time point are not known.

The CDR3 region is CASSFDRGWVETQYF. The CDR3 DNA follows: TGCGCCAGCAGCTTCGACAGGGGGTGGGTAGAGACCCAGTACTTC. V gene TRBV5-1 combines with J gene TRBJ2-5, with 9 bases fitting TRBD1. CDR3 length equals 15 residues. Per germline, CDR1 SGHRS and CDR2 YFSETQ. The V gene end was trimmed by 2 bases and the J gene end by 4 bases; junction bases not matched to a gene: 6.